This note documents a single T cell receptor (beta chain) sequence. What it recognizes is unknown. Germline V gene sequence: CDR1 MNHGY, CDR2 SVAAGI. The CDR3 runs 17 residues. With 7 bases removed from V and 0 bases from J, the gap between germline ends came to 19 bases. The sequenced cases were selected for having the highest brain T cell transcript signatures. The entry originates in a study of brain T cells in children with intractable seizures. Points from the study as a whole: Pre- and post-surgery blood differed in depth, so pre-surgery absences may be undersampling.

Profiled with immunoSEQ multiplex PCR; TCRdb holds only in-frame clones, not every one. The repertoire holds about 110,000 clones, with 94% as singletons. This chain uses TRBV6-9 with TRBJ2-1; D not certain. The input for sequencing was peripheral blood, taken at surgery. The sequence derives from a boy less than two years old with hemimegalencephaly and intractable seizures. The CDR3 DNA is TGTGCCAGCACCACACATACCGGGCCGAGCTCCTACAATGAGCAGTTCTTC. It codes for CASTTHTGPSSYNEQFF.